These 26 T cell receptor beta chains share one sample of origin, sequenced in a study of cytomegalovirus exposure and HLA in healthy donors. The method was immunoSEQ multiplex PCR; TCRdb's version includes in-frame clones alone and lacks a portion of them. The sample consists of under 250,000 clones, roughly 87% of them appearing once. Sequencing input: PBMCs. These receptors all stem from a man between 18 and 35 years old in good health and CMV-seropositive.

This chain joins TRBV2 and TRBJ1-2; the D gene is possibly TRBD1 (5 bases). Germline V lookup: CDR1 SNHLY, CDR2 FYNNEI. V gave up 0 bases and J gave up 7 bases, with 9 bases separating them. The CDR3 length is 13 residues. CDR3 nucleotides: TGTGCCAGCAGTGAAGCTCCCGGGGCTGGCTACACCTTC. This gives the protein CASSEAPGAGYTF.

This CDR3 reads CAGRRGPNNEQFF. CDR3 bases: TGTGCCGGGAGGAGGGGACCCAACAATGAGCAGTTCTTC. The V call is TRBV10-3, the J call TRBJ2-1, with D perhaps matching TRBD2 (6 bases). Germline assignment: CDR1 ENHRY and CDR2 SYGVKD. Trimming cost V 11 bases and J 5 bases, with 16 bases left between them. The CDR3 is made up of 13 amino acids.

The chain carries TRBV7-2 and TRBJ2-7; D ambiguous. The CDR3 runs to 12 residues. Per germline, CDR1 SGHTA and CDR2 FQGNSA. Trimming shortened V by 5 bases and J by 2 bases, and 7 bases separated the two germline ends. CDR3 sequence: CASSPQTYEQYF. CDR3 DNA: TGTGCCAGCAGCCCTCAGACCTACGAGCAGTACTTC.

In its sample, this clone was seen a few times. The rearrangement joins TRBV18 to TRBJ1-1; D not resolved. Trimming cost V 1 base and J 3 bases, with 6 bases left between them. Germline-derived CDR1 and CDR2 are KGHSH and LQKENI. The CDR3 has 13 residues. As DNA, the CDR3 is TGTGCCAGCTCACCACGGTGGGACACTGAAGCTTTCTTT. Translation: CASSPRWDTEAFF.

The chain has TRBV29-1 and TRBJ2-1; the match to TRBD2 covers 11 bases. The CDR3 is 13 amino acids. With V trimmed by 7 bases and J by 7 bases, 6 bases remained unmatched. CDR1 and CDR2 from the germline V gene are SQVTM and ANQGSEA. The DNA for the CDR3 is TGCAGCGGGACCGGGACTAGCGGTAATGAGCAGTTCTTC. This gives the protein CSGTGTSGNEQFF.

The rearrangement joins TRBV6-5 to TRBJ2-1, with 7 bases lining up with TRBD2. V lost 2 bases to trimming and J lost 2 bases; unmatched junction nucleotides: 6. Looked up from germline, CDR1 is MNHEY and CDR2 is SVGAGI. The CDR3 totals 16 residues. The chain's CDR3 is CASSYGGSRTYNEQFF. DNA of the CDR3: TGTGCCAGCAGTTACGGCGGGAGTAGGACCTACAATGAGCAGTTCTTC.

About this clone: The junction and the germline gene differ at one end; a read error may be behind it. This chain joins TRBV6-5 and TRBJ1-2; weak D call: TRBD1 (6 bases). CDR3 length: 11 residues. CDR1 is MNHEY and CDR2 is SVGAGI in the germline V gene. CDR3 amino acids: CASSSGGPSAF. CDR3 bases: TGTGCCAGCAGCTCCGGGGGCCCTAGCGCCTTC.

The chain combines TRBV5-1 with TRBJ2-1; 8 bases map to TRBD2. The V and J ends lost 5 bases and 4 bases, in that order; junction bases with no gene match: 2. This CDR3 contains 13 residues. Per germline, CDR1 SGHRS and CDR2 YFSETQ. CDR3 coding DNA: TGCGCCAGCAGGACTAGCGAATACAATGAGCAGTTCTTC. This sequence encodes CASRTSEYNEQFF.

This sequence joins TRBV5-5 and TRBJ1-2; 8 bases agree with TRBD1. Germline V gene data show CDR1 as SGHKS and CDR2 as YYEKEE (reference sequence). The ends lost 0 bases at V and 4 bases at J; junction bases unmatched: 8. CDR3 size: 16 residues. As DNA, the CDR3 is TGTGCCAGCAGCTTGGATGGGACAGGAGTTCCCTATGGCTACACCTTC. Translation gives CASSLDGTGVPYGYTF.

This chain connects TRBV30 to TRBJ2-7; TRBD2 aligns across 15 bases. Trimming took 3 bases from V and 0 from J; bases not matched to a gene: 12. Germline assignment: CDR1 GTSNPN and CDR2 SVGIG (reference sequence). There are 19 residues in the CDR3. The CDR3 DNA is TGTGCCTGGAGCTTTTCCGGGACTAGCGGGAGGACCTCCTCCTACGAGCAGTACTTC. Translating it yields CAWSFSGTSGRTSSYEQYF.

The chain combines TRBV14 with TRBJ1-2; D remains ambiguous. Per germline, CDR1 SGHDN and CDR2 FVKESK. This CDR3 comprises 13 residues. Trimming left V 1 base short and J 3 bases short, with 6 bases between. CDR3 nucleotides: TGTGCCAGCAGCCAAGTAAACTACTATGGCTACACCTTC. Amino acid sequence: CASSQVNYYGYTF. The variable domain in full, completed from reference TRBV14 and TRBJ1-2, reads EAGVTQFPSHSVIEKGQTVTLRCDPISGHDNLYWYRRVMGKEIKFLLHFVKESKQDESGMPNNRFLAERTGGTYSTLKVQPAELEDSGVYFCASSQVNYYGYTFGSGTRLTVV.

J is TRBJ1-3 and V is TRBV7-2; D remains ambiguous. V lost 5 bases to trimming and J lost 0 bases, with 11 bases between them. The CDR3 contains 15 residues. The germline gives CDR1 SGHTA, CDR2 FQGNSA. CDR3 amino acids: CASSHTLGSGNTIYF. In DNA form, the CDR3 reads TGTGCCAGCAGCCACACCTTGGGCTCTGGAAACACCATATATTTT.

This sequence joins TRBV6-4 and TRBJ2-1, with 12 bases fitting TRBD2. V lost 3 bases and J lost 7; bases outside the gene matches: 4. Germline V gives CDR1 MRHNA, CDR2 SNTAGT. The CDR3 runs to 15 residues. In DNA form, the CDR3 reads TGTGCCAGCAGTGAGCGGCTAGCGGGAGGGAATGAGCAGTTCTTC. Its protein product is CASSERLAGGNEQFF.

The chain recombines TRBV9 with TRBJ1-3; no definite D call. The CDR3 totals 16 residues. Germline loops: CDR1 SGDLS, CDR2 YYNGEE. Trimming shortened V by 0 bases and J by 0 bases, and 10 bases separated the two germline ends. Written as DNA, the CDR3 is TGTGCCAGCAGCGTAGGTCCTAGGAGCTCTGGAAACACCATATATTTT. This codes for CASSVGPRSSGNTIYF.

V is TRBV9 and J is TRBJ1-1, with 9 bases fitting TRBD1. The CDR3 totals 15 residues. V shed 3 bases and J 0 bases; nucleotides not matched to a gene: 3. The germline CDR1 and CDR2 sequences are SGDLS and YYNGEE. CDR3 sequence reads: CASSAGQGMNTEAFF. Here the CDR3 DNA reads TGTGCCAGCAGCGCTGGACAGGGGATGAACACTGAAGCTTTCTTT.

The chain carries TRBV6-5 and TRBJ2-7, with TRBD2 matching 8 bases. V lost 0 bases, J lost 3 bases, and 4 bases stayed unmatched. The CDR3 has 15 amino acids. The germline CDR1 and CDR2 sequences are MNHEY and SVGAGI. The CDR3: CASSYSAGVLYEQYF. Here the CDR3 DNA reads TGTGCCAGCAGTTACTCAGCGGGGGTACTCTACGAGCAGTACTTC.

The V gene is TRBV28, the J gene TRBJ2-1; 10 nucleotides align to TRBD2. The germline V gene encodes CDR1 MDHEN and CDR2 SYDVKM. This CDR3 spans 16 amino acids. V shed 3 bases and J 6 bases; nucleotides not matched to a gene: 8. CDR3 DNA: TGTGCCAGCAGTTTTGGGTTAGCGGGAGGTCTCAATGAGCAGTTCTTC. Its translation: CASSFGLAGGLNEQFF.

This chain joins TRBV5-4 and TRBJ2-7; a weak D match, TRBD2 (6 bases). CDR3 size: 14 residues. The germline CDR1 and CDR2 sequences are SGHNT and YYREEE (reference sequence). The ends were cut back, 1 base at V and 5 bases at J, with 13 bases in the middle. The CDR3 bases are TGTGCCAGCAGCTTGCCGGGAGTGACCCACGAGCAGTACTTC. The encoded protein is CASSLPGVTHEQYF.

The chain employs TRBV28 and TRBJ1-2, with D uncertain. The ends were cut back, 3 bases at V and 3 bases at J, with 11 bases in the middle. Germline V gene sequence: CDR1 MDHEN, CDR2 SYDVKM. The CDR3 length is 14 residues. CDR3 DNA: TGTGCCAGCAGTTTGAGATTTAGGCACTATGGCTACACCTTC. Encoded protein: CASSLRFRHYGYTF.

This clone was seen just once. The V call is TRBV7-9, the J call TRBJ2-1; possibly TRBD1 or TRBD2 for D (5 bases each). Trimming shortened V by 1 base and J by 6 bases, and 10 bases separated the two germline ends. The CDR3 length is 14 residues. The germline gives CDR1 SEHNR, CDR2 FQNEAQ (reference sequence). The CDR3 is CASSLGDGFNEQFF. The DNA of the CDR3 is TGTGCCAGCAGCTTAGGGGACGGATTCAATGAGCAGTTCTTC.

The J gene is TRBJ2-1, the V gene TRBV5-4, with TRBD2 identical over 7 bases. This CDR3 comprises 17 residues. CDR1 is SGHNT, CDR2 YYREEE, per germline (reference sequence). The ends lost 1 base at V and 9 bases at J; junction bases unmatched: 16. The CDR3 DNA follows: TGTGCCAGCAGCTTGTGGGTCGGACTAGTGGATTTCGCTGAGCAGTTCTTC. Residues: CASSLWVGLVDFAEQFF.

The CDR3 sequence is CAWSVLGGNTEAFF. CDR3 DNA sequence: TGTGCCTGGAGTGTACTCGGAGGGAACACTGAAGCTTTCTTT. The rearrangement uses TRBV30 and TRBJ1-1; D is ambiguous. Germline CDR1 GTSNPN, CDR2 SVGIG (reference sequence). The CDR3 covers 14 residues. V was cut by 0 bases and J by 1 base, with 9 bases left in between. Together with reference TRBV30 and TRBJ1-1, the CDR3 gives the full variable domain: SQTIHQWPATLVQPVGSPLSLECTVEGTSNPNLYWYRQAAGRGLQLLFYSVGIGQISSEVPQNLSASRPQDRQFILSSKKLLLSDSGFYLCAWSVLGGNTEAFFGQGTRLTVV.

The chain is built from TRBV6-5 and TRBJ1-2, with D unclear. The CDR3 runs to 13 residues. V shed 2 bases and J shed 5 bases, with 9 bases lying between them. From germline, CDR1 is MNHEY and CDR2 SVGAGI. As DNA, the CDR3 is TGTGCCAGCAGTTACACGGTCGGATATGGCTACACCTTC. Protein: CASSYTVGYGYTF.

The CDR3 DNA reads as TGTGCCAGCAGCTTGGATTCGGCACAGGGCTACGAGCAGTACTTC. Translating it yields CASSLDSAQGYEQYF. The chain couples TRBV5-4 to TRBJ2-7, with D possibly TRBD1 on 6 matching bases. The CDR3 contains 15 residues. The germline gives CDR1 SGHNT, CDR2 YYREEE (reference sequence). V shed 0 bases and J shed 3 bases, with 13 bases lying between them. Full variable domain (missing parts from reference TRBV5-4 and TRBJ2-7): ETGVTQSPTHLIKTRGQQVTLRCSSQSGHNTVSWYQQALGQGPQFIFQYYREEENGRGNFPPRFSGLQFPNYSSELNVNALELDDSALYLCASSLDSAQGYEQYFGPGTRLTVT.

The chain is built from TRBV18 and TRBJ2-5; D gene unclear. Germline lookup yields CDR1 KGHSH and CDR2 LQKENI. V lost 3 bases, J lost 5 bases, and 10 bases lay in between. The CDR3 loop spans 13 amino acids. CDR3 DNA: TGTGCCAGCTCACCGCACGAAATGGAGACCCAGTACTTC. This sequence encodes CASSPHEMETQYF.

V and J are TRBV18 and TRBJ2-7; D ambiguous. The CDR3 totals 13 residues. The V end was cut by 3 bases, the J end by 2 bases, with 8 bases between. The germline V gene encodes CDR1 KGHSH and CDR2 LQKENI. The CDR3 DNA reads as TGTGCCAGCTCACCGTCTAGTCCCTACGAGCAGTACTTC. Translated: CASSPSSPYEQYF.